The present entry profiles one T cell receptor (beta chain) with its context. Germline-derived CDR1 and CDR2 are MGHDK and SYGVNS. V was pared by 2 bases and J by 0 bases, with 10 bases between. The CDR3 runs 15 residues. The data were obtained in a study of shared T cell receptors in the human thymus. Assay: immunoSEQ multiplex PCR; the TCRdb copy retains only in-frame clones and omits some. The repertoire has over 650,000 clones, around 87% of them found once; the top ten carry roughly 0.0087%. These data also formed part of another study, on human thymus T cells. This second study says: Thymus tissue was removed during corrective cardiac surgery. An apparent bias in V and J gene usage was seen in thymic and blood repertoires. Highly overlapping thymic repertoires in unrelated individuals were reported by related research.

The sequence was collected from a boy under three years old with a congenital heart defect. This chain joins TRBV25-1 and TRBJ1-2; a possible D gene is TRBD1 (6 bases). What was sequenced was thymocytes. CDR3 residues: CASSEPGQTNYGYTF. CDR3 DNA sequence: TGTGCCAGCAGTGAACCAGGACAGACTAACTATGGCTACACCTTC.